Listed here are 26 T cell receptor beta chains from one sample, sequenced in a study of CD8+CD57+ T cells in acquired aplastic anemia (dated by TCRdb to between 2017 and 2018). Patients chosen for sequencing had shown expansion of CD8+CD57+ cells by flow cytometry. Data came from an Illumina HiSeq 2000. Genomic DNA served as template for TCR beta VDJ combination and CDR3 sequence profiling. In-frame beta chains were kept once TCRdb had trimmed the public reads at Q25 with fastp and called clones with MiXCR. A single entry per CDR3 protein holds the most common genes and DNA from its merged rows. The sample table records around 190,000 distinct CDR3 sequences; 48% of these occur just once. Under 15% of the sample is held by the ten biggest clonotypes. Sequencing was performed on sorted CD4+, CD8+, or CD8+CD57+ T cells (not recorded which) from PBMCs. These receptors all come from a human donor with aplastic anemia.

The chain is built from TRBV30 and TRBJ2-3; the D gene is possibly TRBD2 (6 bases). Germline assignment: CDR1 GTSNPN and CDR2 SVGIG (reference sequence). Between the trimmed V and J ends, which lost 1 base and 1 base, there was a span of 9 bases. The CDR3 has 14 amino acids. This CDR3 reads CAWSGGMGTDTQYF. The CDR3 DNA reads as TGTGCCTGGAGTGGCGGGATGGGCACAGATACGCAGTATTTT. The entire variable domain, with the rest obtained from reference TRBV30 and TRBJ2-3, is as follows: SQTIHQWPATLVQPVGSPLSLECTVEGTSNPNLYWYRQAAGRGLQLLFYSVGIGQISSEVPQNLSASRPQDRQFILSSKKLLLSDSGFYLCAWSGGMGTDTQYFGPGTRLTVL.

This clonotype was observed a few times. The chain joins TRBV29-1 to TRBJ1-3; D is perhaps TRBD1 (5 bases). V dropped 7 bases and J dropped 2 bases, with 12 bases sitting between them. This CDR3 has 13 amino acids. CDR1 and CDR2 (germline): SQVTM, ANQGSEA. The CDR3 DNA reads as TGCAGCGCCACGAGGGGAACTGGAAACACCATATATTTT. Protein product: CSATRGTGNTIYF.

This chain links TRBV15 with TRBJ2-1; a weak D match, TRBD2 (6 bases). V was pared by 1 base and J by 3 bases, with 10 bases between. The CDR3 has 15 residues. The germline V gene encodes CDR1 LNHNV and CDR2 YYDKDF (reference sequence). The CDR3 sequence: CATSRVWGDYNEQFF. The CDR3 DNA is TGTGCCACCAGCAGAGTGTGGGGGGACTACAATGAGCAGTTCTTC. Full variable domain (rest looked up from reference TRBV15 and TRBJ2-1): DAMVIQNPRYQVTQFGKPVTLSCSQTLNHNVMYWYQQKSSQAPKLLFHYYDKDFNNEADTPDNFQSRRPNTSFCFLDIRSPGLGDTAMYLCATSRVWGDYNEQFFGPGTRLTVL.

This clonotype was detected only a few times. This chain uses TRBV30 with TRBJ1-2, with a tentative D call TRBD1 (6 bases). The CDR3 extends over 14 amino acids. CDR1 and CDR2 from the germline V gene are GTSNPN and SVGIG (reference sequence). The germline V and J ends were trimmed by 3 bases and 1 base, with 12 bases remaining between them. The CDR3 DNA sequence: TGTGCCTGGAGCCGGAAAGGGGGTAACTATGGCTACACCTTC. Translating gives CAWSRKGGNYGYTF.

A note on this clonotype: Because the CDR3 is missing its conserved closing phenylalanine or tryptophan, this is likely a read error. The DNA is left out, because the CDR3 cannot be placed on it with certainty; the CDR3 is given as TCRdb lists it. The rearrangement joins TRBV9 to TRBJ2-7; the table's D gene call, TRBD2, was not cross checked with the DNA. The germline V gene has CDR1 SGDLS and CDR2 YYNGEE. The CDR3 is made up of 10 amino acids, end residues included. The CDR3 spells CASSVGSVSG.

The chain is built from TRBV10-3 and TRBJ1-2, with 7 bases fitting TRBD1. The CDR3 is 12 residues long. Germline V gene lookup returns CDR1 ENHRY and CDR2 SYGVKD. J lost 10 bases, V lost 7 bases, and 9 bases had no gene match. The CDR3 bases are TGTGCCATCAAGGGGACAGCGCCGCTCTACACCTTC. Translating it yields CAIKGTAPLYTF.

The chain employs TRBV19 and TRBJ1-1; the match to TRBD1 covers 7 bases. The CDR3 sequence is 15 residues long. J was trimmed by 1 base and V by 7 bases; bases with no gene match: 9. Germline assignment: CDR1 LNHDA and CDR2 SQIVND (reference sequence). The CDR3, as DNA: TGTGCCAGTACCCGTACCGGGACAGCGAACACTGAAGCTTTCTTT. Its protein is CASTRTGTANTEAFF.

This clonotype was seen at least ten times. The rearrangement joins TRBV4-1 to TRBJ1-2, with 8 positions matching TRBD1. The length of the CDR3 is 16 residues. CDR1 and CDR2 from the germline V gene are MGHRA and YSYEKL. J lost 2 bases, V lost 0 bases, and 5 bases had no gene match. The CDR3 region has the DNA TGCGCCAGCAGCCAAGATTCTTGGACAGGGAACTATGGCTACACCTTC. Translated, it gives CASSQDSWTGNYGYTF.

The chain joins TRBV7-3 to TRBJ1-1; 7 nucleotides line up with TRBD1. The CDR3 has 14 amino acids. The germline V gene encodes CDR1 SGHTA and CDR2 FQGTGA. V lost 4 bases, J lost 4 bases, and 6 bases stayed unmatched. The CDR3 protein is CASSSTGRATEAFF. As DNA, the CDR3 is TGTGCCAGCAGCTCGACAGGGAGGGCCACTGAAGCTTTCTTT.

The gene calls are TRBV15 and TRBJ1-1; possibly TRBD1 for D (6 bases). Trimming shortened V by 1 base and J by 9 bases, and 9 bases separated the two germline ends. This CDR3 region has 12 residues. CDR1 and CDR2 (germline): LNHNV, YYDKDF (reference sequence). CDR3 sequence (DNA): TGTGCCACCAGCAGAGTGGACAGCCAAGCTTTCTTT. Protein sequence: CATSRVDSQAFF.

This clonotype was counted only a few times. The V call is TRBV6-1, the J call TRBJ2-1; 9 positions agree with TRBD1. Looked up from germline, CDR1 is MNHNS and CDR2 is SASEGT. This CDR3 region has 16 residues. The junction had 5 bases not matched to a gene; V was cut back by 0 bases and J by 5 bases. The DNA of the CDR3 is TGTGCCAGCAGTGAAGCGCTGGGGACAGGGAACAATGAGCAGTTCTTC. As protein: CASSEALGTGNNEQFF.

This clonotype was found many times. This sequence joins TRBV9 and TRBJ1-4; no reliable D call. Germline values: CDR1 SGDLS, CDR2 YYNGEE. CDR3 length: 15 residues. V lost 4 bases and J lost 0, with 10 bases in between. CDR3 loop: CASSPKPATNEKLFF. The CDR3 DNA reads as TGTGCCAGCAGCCCCAAACCCGCAACTAATGAAAAACTGTTTTTT.

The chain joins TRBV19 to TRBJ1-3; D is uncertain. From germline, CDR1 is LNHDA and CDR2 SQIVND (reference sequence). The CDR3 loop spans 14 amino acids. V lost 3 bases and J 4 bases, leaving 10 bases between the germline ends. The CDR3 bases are TGTGCCAGTAGTATCAGGAACGGCGGAAACACCATATATTTT. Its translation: CASSIRNGGNTIYF.

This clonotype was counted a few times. CDR3 nucleotide sequence: TGTGCCAGCAGTGACTTAGTGGGATCCAATTCACCCCTCCACTTT. This sequence encodes CASSDLVGSNSPLHF. The chain employs TRBV25-1 and TRBJ1-6; D uncertain. The CDR3 is 15 amino acids. Germline lookup yields CDR1 MGHDK and CDR2 SYGVNS. The V end lost 3 bases, the J end lost 7 bases, and 13 bases lay between the germline ends.

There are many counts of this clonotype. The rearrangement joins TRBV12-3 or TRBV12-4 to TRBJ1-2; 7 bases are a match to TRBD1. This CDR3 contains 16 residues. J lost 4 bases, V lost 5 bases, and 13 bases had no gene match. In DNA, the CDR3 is TGTGCCAGCAGTCTACGCTTTGGACAGGCCTCCTATGGCTACACCTTC. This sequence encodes CASSLRFGQASYGYTF.

The CDR3 is CASSPSGGGDTQYF. For the CDR3, the DNA is TGTGCCAGCAGCCCCAGCGGGGGAGGAGATACGCAGTATTTT. This chain joins TRBV9 and TRBJ2-3; 8 bases map to TRBD2. CDR1 and CDR2 from the germline V gene are SGDLS and YYNGEE. V was clipped by 4 bases and J by 5 bases; unmatched bases: 6. CDR3 length: 14 residues.

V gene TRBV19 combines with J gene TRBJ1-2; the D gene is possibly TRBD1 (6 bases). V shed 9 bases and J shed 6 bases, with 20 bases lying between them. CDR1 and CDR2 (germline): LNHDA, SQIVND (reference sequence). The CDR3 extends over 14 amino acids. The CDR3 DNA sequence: TGTGCCAGCAACTCCGGGACACCAACGAATGGCTACACCTTC. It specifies CASNSGTPTNGYTF.

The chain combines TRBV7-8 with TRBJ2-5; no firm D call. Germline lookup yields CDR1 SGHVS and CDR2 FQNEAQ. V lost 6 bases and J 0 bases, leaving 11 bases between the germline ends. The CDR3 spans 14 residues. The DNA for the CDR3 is TGTGCCAGCAGGCCGGAACAGCACCAAGAGACCCAGTACTTC. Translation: CASRPEQHQETQYF.

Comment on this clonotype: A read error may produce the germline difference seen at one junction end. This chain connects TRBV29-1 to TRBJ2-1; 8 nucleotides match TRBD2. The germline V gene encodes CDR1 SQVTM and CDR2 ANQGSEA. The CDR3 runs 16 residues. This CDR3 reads CSVEDPRAGDYDEQFF. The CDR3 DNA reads TGCAGCGTTGAAGATCCAAGAGCGGGGGACTACGATGAGCAGTTCTTC.

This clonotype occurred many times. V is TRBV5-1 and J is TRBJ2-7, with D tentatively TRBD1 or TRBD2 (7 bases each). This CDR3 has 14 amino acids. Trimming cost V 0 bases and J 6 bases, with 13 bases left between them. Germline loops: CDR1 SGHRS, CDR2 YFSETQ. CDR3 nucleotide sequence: TGCGCCAGCAGCTTGGCAGGGGGGGGAACCGAGCAGTACTTC. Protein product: CASSLAGGGTEQYF.

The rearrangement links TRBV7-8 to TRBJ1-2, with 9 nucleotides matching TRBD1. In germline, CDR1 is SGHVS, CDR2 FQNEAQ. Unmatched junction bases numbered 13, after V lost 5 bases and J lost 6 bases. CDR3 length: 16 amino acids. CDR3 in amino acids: CASSQEGTGTPDGYTF. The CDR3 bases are TGTGCCAGCAGCCAGGAGGGGACAGGGACGCCCGATGGCTACACCTTC.

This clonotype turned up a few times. The CDR3 region is CASSPPVMNEQFF. CDR3 coding DNA: TGTGCCAGCAGCCCTCCTGTGATGAATGAGCAGTTCTTC. The V and J genes are TRBV7-9 and TRBJ2-1, with D unclear. V lost 5 bases, J lost 7 bases, and 12 bases lay in between. CDR1 is SEHNR, CDR2 FQNEAQ, per germline (reference sequence). The CDR3 consists of 13 residues.

CDR3 region: CATNRGLAGGETQYF. As DNA, the CDR3 is TGTGCCACAAACAGGGGTCTAGCGGGAGGAGAGACCCAGTACTTC. The chain carries TRBV2 and TRBJ2-5; 11 nucleotides align to TRBD2. The CDR3 is 15 amino acids. Germline V lookup: CDR1 SNHLY, CDR2 FYNNEI. The trim removed 10 bases at V and 4 bases at J, leaving 11 bases unmatched.

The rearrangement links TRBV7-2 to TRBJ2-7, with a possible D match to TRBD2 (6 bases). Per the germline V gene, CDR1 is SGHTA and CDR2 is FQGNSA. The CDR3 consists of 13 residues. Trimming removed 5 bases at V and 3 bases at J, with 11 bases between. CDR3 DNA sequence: TGTGCCAGCAGCCCGGGACTTATCTACGAGCAGTACTTC. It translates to CASSPGLIYEQYF.

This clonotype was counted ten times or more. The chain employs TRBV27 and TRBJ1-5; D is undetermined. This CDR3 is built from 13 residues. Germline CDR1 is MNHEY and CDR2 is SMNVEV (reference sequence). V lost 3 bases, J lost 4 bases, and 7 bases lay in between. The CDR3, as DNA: TGTGCCAGCAGTTTCGGAGGGAATCAGCCCCAGCATTTT. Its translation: CASSFGGNQPQHF.

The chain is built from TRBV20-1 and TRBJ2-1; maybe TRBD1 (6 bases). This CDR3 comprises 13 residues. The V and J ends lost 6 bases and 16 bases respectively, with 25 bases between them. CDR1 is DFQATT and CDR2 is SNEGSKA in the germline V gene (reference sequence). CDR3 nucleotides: TGCAGTGCCACCCAGGGGTTAGGCACTGAAGCTTTCTTC. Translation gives CSATQGLGTEAFF.